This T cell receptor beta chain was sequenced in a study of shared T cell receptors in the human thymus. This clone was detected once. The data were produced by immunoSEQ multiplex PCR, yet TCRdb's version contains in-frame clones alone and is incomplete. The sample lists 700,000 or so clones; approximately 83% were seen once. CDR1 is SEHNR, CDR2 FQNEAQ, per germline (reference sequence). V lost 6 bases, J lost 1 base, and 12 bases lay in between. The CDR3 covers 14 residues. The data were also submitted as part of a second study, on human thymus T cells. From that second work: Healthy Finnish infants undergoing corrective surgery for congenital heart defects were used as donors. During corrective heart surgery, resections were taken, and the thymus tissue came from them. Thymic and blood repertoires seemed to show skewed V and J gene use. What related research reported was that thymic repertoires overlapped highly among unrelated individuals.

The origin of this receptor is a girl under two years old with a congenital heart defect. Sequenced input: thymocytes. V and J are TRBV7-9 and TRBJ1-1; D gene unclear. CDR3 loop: CASSRKYGNTEAFF. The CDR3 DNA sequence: TGTGCCAGCAGTCGAAAGTACGGGAACACTGAAGCTTTCTTT.